Listed here are 25 T cell receptor beta chains from one sample, sequenced in a study of cytotoxic CD8 clonotypes in ibrutinib-treated CLL. Assay: immunoSEQ multiplex PCR; the TCRdb copy retains only in-frame clones and omits some. The table lists over 120,000 clones, about 80% of them singletons. Here the sequenced sample was PBMCs, taken after 12 months of ibrutinib treatment. These TCRs come from a human donor with chronic lymphocytic leukemia.

This clone was picked up a small number of times. CDR3 region: CASSIDQGGQETQYF. In nucleotides, the CDR3 is TGTGCCAGTAGTATAGATCAGGGGGGACAAGAGACCCAGTACTTC. The chain is built from TRBV19 and TRBJ2-5; D is possibly TRBD1 (7 bases). V was cut by 0 bases and J by 2 bases, with 10 bases left in between. There are 15 residues in the CDR3. CDR1 is LNHDA and CDR2 is SQIVND in the germline V gene (reference sequence). The full variable domain, with the rest looked up from reference TRBV19 and TRBJ2-5, is DGGITQSPKYLFRKEGQNVTLSCEQNLNHDAMYWYRQDPGQGLRLIYYSQIVNDFQKGDIAEGYSVSREKKESFPLTVTSAQKNPTAFYLCASSIDQGGQETQYFGPGTRLLVL.

This chain joins TRBV5-1 and TRBJ2-5, with TRBD2 identical over 11 bases. CDR1 is SGHRS and CDR2 is YFSETQ in the germline V gene. Trimming at V came to 4 bases and at J to 5 bases, leaving 10 bases not matched to a gene. This CDR3 is built from 16 residues. The CDR3 DNA reads TGCGCCAGCAGCAACCGACTAGCGGGACACGGGGAGACCCAGTACTTC. Translation: CASSNRLAGHGETQYF.

V gene TRBV7-9 combines with J gene TRBJ1-1; a possible D gene is TRBD1 (5 bases). Trimming took 5 bases from V and 10 from J, leaving 14 bases between them. This CDR3 is built from 12 residues. Germline V CDR1 and CDR2: SEHNR, FQNEAQ (reference sequence). The CDR3 sequence: CASSATGTLAFF. CDR3 nucleotide sequence: TGTGCCAGCAGCGCCACCGGGACGCTAGCTTTCTTT.

This clone was seen more than once but under ten times. V gene TRBV19 combines with J gene TRBJ1-4; no firm D call. CDR1 LNHDA and CDR2 SQIVND come from the germline V gene (reference sequence). Trimming removed 7 bases at V and 8 bases at J, with 20 bases between. The CDR3 has 15 residues. In DNA form, the CDR3 reads TGTGCCAGTACCCATCTCGTCCTCCACCCGGAAAAACTGTTTTTT. This sequence encodes CASTHLVLHPEKLFF.

This sequence joins TRBV18 and TRBJ1-5, with TRBD1 matching over 9 bases. V dropped 3 bases and J dropped 7; count of bases not matched to a gene: 13. The germline V gene encodes CDR1 KGHSH and CDR2 LQKENI. The CDR3 covers 17 residues. The DNA of the CDR3 is TGTGCCAGCTCACCTAAGGGAGGGAACAGGGGGCTGCAGCCCCAGCATTTT. Protein product: CASSPKGGNRGLQPQHF.

The chain has TRBV15 and TRBJ1-4; no clear D. Germline lookup yields CDR1 LNHNV and CDR2 YYDKDF (reference sequence). The V end lost 0 bases, the J end lost 7 bases, and 12 bases lay between the germline ends. The CDR3 covers 15 residues. The CDR3 DNA reads TGTGCCACCAGCAGAGACTGGGGTTTGGGTGAAAAACTGTTTTTT. This translates into CATSRDWGLGEKLFF.

V usage is TRBV7-2 and J usage is TRBJ2-1; no reliable D call. The CDR3 runs 16 residues. V dropped 5 bases and J dropped 0 bases, with 14 bases sitting between them. CDR1 is SGHTA, CDR2 FQGNSA, per germline. The chain's CDR3 is CASSDRLAPSYNEQFF. CDR3 sequence (DNA): TGTGCCAGCAGCGACCGACTCGCCCCCTCCTACAATGAGCAGTTCTTC.

The V gene is TRBV4-1, the J gene TRBJ2-2, with TRBD1 matching over 8 bases. Germline CDR1 is MGHRA and CDR2 is YSYEKL. V was pared by 4 bases and J by 8 bases, with 15 bases of the junction left unmatched. CDR3 length equals 17 residues. The CDR3: CASSLQGQGAFRGELFF. In DNA form, the CDR3 reads TGCGCCAGCAGCCTCCAGGGGCAGGGGGCTTTTCGAGGGGAGCTGTTTTTT.

The chain uses TRBV19 and TRBJ2-6; TRBD1 is a possible D gene (6 bases). V lost 6 bases and J 0 bases, leaving 12 bases between the germline ends. Looked up from germline, CDR1 is LNHDA and CDR2 is SQIVND (reference sequence). The CDR3 sequence is 16 residues long. The chain's CDR3 is CASRDRINSGANVLTF. DNA for the CDR3: TGTGCCAGTAGGGACAGAATTAACTCTGGGGCCAACGTCCTGACTTTC.

J is TRBJ1-5 and V is TRBV5-4, with D unclear. Germline V gives CDR1 SGHNT, CDR2 YYREEE (reference sequence). V shed 1 base and J shed 3 bases, with 5 bases lying between them. The CDR3 has 13 amino acids. DNA for the CDR3: TGTGCCAGCAGCTTGAGTCCCAATCAGCCCCAGCATTTT. Amino acid sequence: CASSLSPNQPQHF.

There are a few counts of this clone. CDR3 nucleotide sequence: TGTGCCAGCAGCTTGGATCGGGGTATCACTGAAGCTTTCTTT. It translates to CASSLDRGITEAFF. The rearrangement links TRBV5-6 to TRBJ1-1, with unresolved D. Looked up from germline, CDR1 is SGHDT and CDR2 is YYEEEE. The CDR3 has 14 amino acids. The V and J ends lost 0 bases and 4 bases respectively, with 10 bases between them.

This clone was seen only once. This chain links TRBV14 with TRBJ2-7, with 9 bases matching TRBD1. V lost 4 bases and J lost 3; bases outside the gene matches: 4. The CDR3 loop spans 14 amino acids. The germline CDR1 and CDR2 sequences are SGHDN and FVKESK. The CDR3 reads CASSPRDRVYEQYF. The CDR3 nucleotides are TGTGCCAGCAGCCCCCGGGACAGGGTCTACGAGCAGTACTTC. The whole variable domain, filled in from reference TRBV14 and TRBJ2-7, reads EAGVTQFPSHSVIEKGQTVTLRCDPISGHDNLYWYRRVMGKEIKFLLHFVKESKQDESGMPNNRFLAERTGGTYSTLKVQPAELEDSGVYFCASSPRDRVYEQYFGPGTRLTVT.

The rearrangement joins TRBV6-5 to TRBJ2-7; perhaps D is TRBD1 or TRBD2 (5 bases each). This CDR3 is 15 amino acids long. In germline, CDR1 is MNHEY, CDR2 SVGAGI. V was shortened by 6 bases and J by 3 bases, with 18 bases between the two germline ends. CDR3 amino acids: CASSASSGTFYEQYF. DNA for the CDR3: TGTGCCAGCAGCGCCTCGTCCGGGACCTTCTACGAGCAGTACTTC.

The chain couples TRBV9 to TRBJ2-3; D remains ambiguous. V lost 0 bases, J lost 0 bases, and 5 bases lay in between. Germline V lookup: CDR1 SGDLS, CDR2 YYNGEE. CDR3 length: 14 residues. CDR3 in amino acids: CASSVEPSTDTQYF. CDR3 DNA sequence: TGTGCCAGCAGCGTAGAACCAAGCACAGATACGCAGTATTTT.

J is TRBJ1-1 and V is TRBV27, with unresolved D. The CDR3 is 14 residues long. V lost 6 bases and J lost 1, with 12 bases in between. Germline V gene data show CDR1 as MNHEY and CDR2 as SMNVEV (reference sequence). The CDR3 DNA reads as TGTGCCAGCAGAAAACCCGACGGGAACACTGAAGCTTTCTTT. It encodes CASRKPDGNTEAFF.

The chain uses TRBV5-6 and TRBJ2-3; D perhaps matches TRBD2 (6 bases). CDR1 SGHDT and CDR2 YYEEEE come from the germline V gene. Trimming cost V 0 bases and J 5 bases, with 16 bases left between them. CDR3 length: 16 residues. This CDR3 is CASSLGQGLWGDTQYF. In nucleotides, the CDR3 is TGTGCCAGCAGCTTGGGGCAGGGACTTTGGGGAGATACGCAGTATTTT.

This chain connects TRBV7-8 to TRBJ2-7; possibly TRBD1 for D (6 bases). V was pared by 0 bases and J by 3 bases, with 21 bases between. This CDR3 has 18 residues. Germline CDR1 reads SGHVS; CDR2 reads FQNEAQ. The CDR3 reads CASSLARDNYHLVYEQYF. The DNA for the CDR3 is TGTGCCAGCAGCTTAGCCCGGGACAATTATCACCTTGTCTACGAGCAGTACTTC.

The V call is TRBV18, the J call TRBJ2-1; D not resolved. CDR3 length: 12 residues. V shed 3 bases and J shed 5 bases, with 5 bases lying between them. Germline lookup yields CDR1 KGHSH and CDR2 LQKENI. The CDR3 nucleotides are TGTGCCAGCTCACCCAAAAACAATGAGCAGTTCTTC. It encodes CASSPKNNEQFF.

The rearrangement uses TRBV7-7 and TRBJ2-5, with 14 bases matching TRBD2. V lost 5 bases to trimming and J lost 4 bases; unmatched junction nucleotides: 6. This CDR3 has 16 amino acids. The germline CDR1 and CDR2 sequences are SSHAT and FNYEAQ (reference sequence). As DNA, the CDR3 is TGTGCCAGCAGCCCGGGACTAGCGGGAGTAGGAGAGACCCAGTACTTC. This codes for CASSPGLAGVGETQYF.

This chain links TRBV10-3 with TRBJ2-7, with 8 nucleotides matching TRBD1. The V gene end was trimmed by 8 bases and the J gene end by 5 bases; junction bases not matched to a gene: 8. Per the germline V gene, CDR1 is ENHRY and CDR2 is SYGVKD. The CDR3 is 13 residues long. The CDR3 DNA reads as TGTGCCATCCAGGACAGGGCTCTCCACGAGCAGTACTTC. This sequence encodes CAIQDRALHEQYF.

This chain links TRBV27 with TRBJ2-1, with D possibly TRBD1 on 6 matching bases. The length of the CDR3 is 14 residues. In germline, CDR1 is MNHEY, CDR2 SMNVEV (reference sequence). With 6 bases removed from V and 7 bases from J, the gap between germline ends came to 16 bases. Written as DNA, the CDR3 is TGTGCCAGCAGCAGGGGAGCGGCAGGGAATGAGCAGTTCTTC. Protein sequence: CASSRGAAGNEQFF.

The CDR3 DNA sequence: TGTGCCTGGATATCGAGCAACACCATATATTTT. Its protein product is CAWISSNTIYF. The J gene is TRBJ1-3, the V gene TRBV30; D remains unclear. CDR1 and CDR2 from the germline V gene are GTSNPN and SVGIG (reference sequence). CDR3 length: 11 residues. V lost 4 bases and J lost 7, with 8 bases in between.

The rearrangement joins TRBV11-3 to TRBJ2-2; 8 bases agree with TRBD1. This CDR3 has 19 residues. The germline V gene encodes CDR1 SGHNT and CDR2 YENEEA. V lost 2 bases, J lost 0 bases, and 11 bases stayed unmatched. The CDR3 region has the DNA TGTGCCAGCAGCTTATTGGGGCAACGGACAGGGCCGAACACCGGGGAGCTGTTTTTT. The encoded protein is CASSLLGQRTGPNTGELFF.

The chain joins TRBV9 to TRBJ2-7; D gene unclear. This CDR3 comprises 14 residues. V was pared by 0 bases and J by 0 bases, with 7 bases between. Per germline, CDR1 SGDLS and CDR2 YYNGEE. The CDR3 DNA is TGTGCCAGCAGCGTAGACGACCTCTCCTACGAGCAGTACTTC. As protein: CASSVDDLSYEQYF. Using reference TRBV9 and TRBJ2-7 for the parts outside the CDR3, the full variable domain is DSGVTQTPKHLITATGQRVTLRCSPRSGDLSVYWYQQSLDQGLQFLIQYYNGEERAKGNILERFSAQQFPDLHSELNLSSLELGDSALYFCASSVDDLSYEQYFGPGTRLTVT.

The rearrangement links TRBV18 to TRBJ1-1, with no clear D. The ends were cut back, 2 bases at V and 0 bases at J, with 10 bases in the middle. The CDR3 is 15 residues long. Germline assignment: CDR1 KGHSH and CDR2 LQKENI. DNA for the CDR3: TGTGCCAGCTCACCAAACCCGGGCTTGAACACTGAAGCTTTCTTT. Its protein product is CASSPNPGLNTEAFF.